The 22 T cell receptor beta chains listed next were all sequenced from one sample in a study of shared clonotypes between healthy human individuals. Positive CCR7 selection of CD45RO-negative cells yielded the naive CD8 cells, and terminally differentiated effector memory CD45RA+ cells were excluded. Assay: immunoSEQ multiplex PCR; the TCRdb copy retains only in-frame clones and omits some. The sample consists of about 2.2 million clones, 80% to 95% of them appearing once. The source material was naive CD8+ T cells from PBMCs. These receptors came from a man younger than 35 in good health. Some clones in this sample may be carry-over from other donors' samples.

The J gene is TRBJ2-3, the V gene TRBV6-6; 12 bases fit TRBD2. Germline V lookup: CDR1 MNHNY, CDR2 SVGAGI (reference sequence). This CDR3 region has 16 residues. J lost 4 bases, V lost 4 bases, and 6 bases had no gene match. The CDR3 sequence: CASSSPSGRAPDTQYF. CDR3 in DNA: TGTGCCAGCAGTTCCCCTAGCGGGAGGGCCCCAGATACGCAGTATTTT.

V is TRBV29-1 and J is TRBJ2-3, with a weak D call TRBD2 (6 bases). V lost 6 bases to trimming and J lost 3 bases, with 13 bases between them. Germline values: CDR1 SQVTM, CDR2 ANQGSEA. The CDR3 loop spans 13 amino acids. The CDR3 nucleotides are TGCAGCGTCCACACGGCGGGGACAGATACGCAGTATTTT. Translating it yields CSVHTAGTDTQYF.

This clone has a single count. V gene TRBV19 combines with J gene TRBJ2-7; D possibly corresponds to TRBD1 (5 bases). This CDR3 spans 11 amino acids. Germline CDR1 reads LNHDA; CDR2 reads SQIVND (reference sequence). The V gene lost 5 bases and the J gene lost 5 bases, with 7 bases spanning the gap. CDR3 nucleotide sequence: TGTGCCAGTAGTGACAGAAACGAGCAGTACTTC. Amino acid sequence: CASSDRNEQYF.

The rearrangement links TRBV5-1 to TRBJ2-3; D may be TRBD1 (5 bases). The CDR3 is 16 amino acids. V lost 1 base and J 2 bases, leaving 14 bases between the germline ends. In germline, CDR1 is SGHRS, CDR2 YFSETQ. The CDR3 DNA reads TGCGCCAGCAGCTTGTCGGCAGGGCCCTACACAGATACGCAGTATTTT. Translation gives CASSLSAGPYTDTQYF.

The J gene is TRBJ1-5, the V gene TRBV28; a weak D match, TRBD1 (5 bases). Per the germline V gene, CDR1 is MDHEN and CDR2 is SYDVKM. This CDR3 comprises 15 residues. With 7 bases removed from V and 6 bases from J, the gap between germline ends came to 19 bases. This chain's CDR3 is CASTPGFGGFQPQHF. The CDR3 region has the DNA TGTGCCAGCACCCCAGGCTTCGGGGGGTTTCAGCCCCAGCATTTT.

The gene calls are TRBV5-6 and TRBJ1-5; D is undetermined. V shed 0 bases and J shed 0 bases, with 4 bases lying between them. Germline V gives CDR1 SGHDT, CDR2 YYEEEE. The CDR3 sequence is 14 residues long. CDR3 DNA sequence: TGTGCCAGCAGCTTGGAGGGTAGCAATCAGCCCCAGCATTTT. Translating gives CASSLEGSNQPQHF.

This clone appeared a single time. The chain combines TRBV9 with TRBJ2-2; no reliable D call. Germline-derived CDR1 and CDR2 are SGDLS and YYNGEE. V was trimmed by 1 base and J by 3 bases, leaving 7 bases between them. This CDR3 spans 14 amino acids. CDR3 sequence: CASSVFVHTGELFF. The CDR3 nucleotides read TGTGCCAGCAGCGTATTTGTTCACACCGGGGAGCTGTTTTTT.

This rearrangement joins TRBV28 to TRBJ2-2; 8 bases align to TRBD2. Germline values: CDR1 MDHEN, CDR2 SYDVKM. Trimming cost V 5 bases and J 4 bases; bases outside gene matches: 6. The CDR3 is made up of 15 amino acids. The CDR3 reads CASSVGLVGTGELFF. The CDR3 DNA follows: TGTGCCAGCAGTGTGGGACTAGTCGGCACCGGGGAGCTGTTTTTT.

V and J are TRBV19 and TRBJ2-2, with a tentative D call TRBD2 (5 bases). This CDR3 spans 15 amino acids. Trimming took 8 bases from V and 4 from J, leaving 17 bases between them. From germline, CDR1 is LNHDA and CDR2 SQIVND (reference sequence). CDR3 bases: TGTGCCAGTGGAGGCGACATGGTTCCCACCGGGGAGCTGTTTTTT. Translating gives CASGGDMVPTGELFF.

This chain connects TRBV28 to TRBJ1-1; 9 bases fit TRBD1. Germline CDR1 reads MDHEN; CDR2 reads SYDVKM. This CDR3 is built from 14 residues. Unmatched junction bases numbered 13, after V lost 5 bases and J lost 12 bases. The CDR3 DNA sequence: TGTGCCAGCAGTCAAATTCCGGGACAGGGAGGGTCTTTCTTT. It is translated as CASSQIPGQGGSFF.

The J gene is TRBJ1-1, the V gene TRBV11-2; TRBD1 matches 11 bases. The V gene's germline CDR1 is SGHAT and CDR2 FQNNGV. V was clipped by 3 bases and J by 3 bases; unmatched bases: 6. The length of the CDR3 is 16 residues. CDR3 loop: CASSLRTGGRDTEAFF. DNA of the CDR3: TGTGCCAGCAGCTTGCGGACAGGGGGCCGGGACACTGAAGCTTTCTTT.

The V gene is TRBV13, the J gene TRBJ2-1, with 10 bases fitting TRBD2. Germline CDR1 reads PRHDT; CDR2 reads FYEKMQ (reference sequence). Trimming removed 0 bases from V and 7 bases from J; junction bases left unmatched: 9. This CDR3 spans 17 amino acids. This CDR3 reads CASSLGRTSGERNEQFF. The CDR3 nucleotides read TGTGCCAGCAGCTTAGGCCGAACTAGCGGGGAAAGGAATGAGCAGTTCTTC.

V gene TRBV9 combines with J gene TRBJ2-1; 12 nucleotides agree with TRBD2. Germline CDR1 reads SGDLS; CDR2 reads YYNGEE. Trimming took 0 bases from V and 10 from J; bases not matched to a gene: 11. The CDR3 spans 17 residues. CDR3 nucleotide sequence: TGTGCCAGCAGCGTAGACAAGTCTAGCGGGAGGGCTGGGGAGCAGTTCTTC. The encoded protein is CASSVDKSSGRAGEQFF.

The chain carries TRBV5-1 and TRBJ1-1; 11 nucleotides agree with TRBD1. CDR1 and CDR2 (germline): SGHRS, YFSETQ. This CDR3 has 16 residues. With V trimmed by 3 bases and J by 4 bases, 8 bases remained unmatched. The CDR3 sequence: CASSWNSGTGGTEAFF. The CDR3 DNA follows: TGCGCCAGCAGCTGGAATTCTGGGACAGGGGGCACTGAAGCTTTCTTT.

This chain connects TRBV7-8 to TRBJ2-2; maybe TRBD2 (5 bases). The length of the CDR3 is 16 residues. Looked up from germline, CDR1 is SGHVS and CDR2 is FQNEAQ. The germline V and J ends were trimmed by 3 bases and 4 bases, with 15 bases remaining between them. The CDR3 coding sequence is TGTGCCAGCAGCTTCCGGGGTGGGAGACCCACCGGGGAGCTGTTTTTT. This encodes CASSFRGGRPTGELFF. Looking up the rest from reference TRBV7-8 and TRBJ2-2 gives the full variable domain: GAGVSQSPRYKVAKRGQDVALRCDPISGHVSLFWYQQALGQGPEFLTYFQNEAQLDKSGLPSDRFFAERPEGSVSTLKIQRTQQEDSAVYLCASSFRGGRPTGELFFGEGSRLTVL.

The chain is built from TRBV6-1 and TRBJ1-5; 10 bases map to TRBD1. CDR3 length equals 14 residues. Germline lookup yields CDR1 MNHNS and CDR2 SASEGT. V lost 6 bases, J lost 7 bases, and 6 bases stayed unmatched. The CDR3 DNA is TGTGCCAGCAGGACAGGGGGCCTTGGGCAGCCCCAGCATTTT. Translated: CASRTGGLGQPQHF.

The chain joins TRBV5-1 to TRBJ2-7; 11 nucleotides match TRBD1. Losses at the gene ends were 5 bases for V and 3 bases for J; bases not matched to a gene: 7. The germline V gene has CDR1 SGHRS and CDR2 YFSETQ. The CDR3 extends over 15 amino acids. The CDR3 sequence is CASRTPGTGGYEQYF. The CDR3 bases are TGCGCCAGCAGAACCCCCGGGACAGGGGGCTACGAGCAGTACTTC.

The rearrangement links TRBV13 to TRBJ2-7; D is unresolved. Germline V gene sequence: CDR1 PRHDT, CDR2 FYEKMQ (reference sequence). The CDR3 runs to 14 residues. The V end lost 3 bases, the J end lost 1 base, and 10 bases lay between the germline ends. Here the CDR3 DNA reads TGTGCCAGCAGCTTCTCTCTTGCTTCCTACGAGCAGTACTTC. Protein product: CASSFSLASYEQYF.

V gene TRBV28 combines with J gene TRBJ2-5; 10 nucleotides line up with TRBD2. V gave up 7 bases and J gave up 3 bases; unmatched junction bases: 5. CDR3 size: 14 residues. Germline V CDR1 and CDR2: MDHEN, SYDVKM. DNA of the CDR3: TGTGCCAGCAACCTACTAGCGGGGAAAGAGACCCAGTACTTC. Encoded protein: CASNLLAGKETQYF.

As concerns this clone: Distinct nucleotide sequences in the sample also encode this CDR3. This chain joins TRBV7-6 and TRBJ2-1; D remains ambiguous. The CDR3 has 13 residues. Trimming cost V 4 bases and J 8 bases, with 12 bases left between them. Germline CDR1 and CDR2: SGHVS and FNYEAQ. The CDR3 region has the DNA TGTGCCAGCAGCTCCGGACCCGGCTATGAGCAGTTCTTC. Translated, it gives CASSSGPGYEQFF. Full variable domain (rest looked up from reference TRBV7-6 and TRBJ2-1): GAGVSQSPRYKVTKRGQDVALRCDPISGHVSLYWYRQALGQGPEFLTYFNYEAQQDKSGLPNDRFSAERPEGSISTLTIQRTEQRDSAMYRCASSSGPGYEQFFGPGTRLTVL.

V is TRBV13 and J is TRBJ2-7; 9 positions match TRBD2. This CDR3 contains 13 residues. Losses at the gene ends were 7 bases for V and 3 bases for J; bases not matched to a gene: 4. The germline gives CDR1 PRHDT, CDR2 FYEKMQ (reference sequence). In DNA form, the CDR3 reads TGTGCCAGCACGGTAGCGGGAGACTACGAGCAGTACTTC. The encoded protein is CASTVAGDYEQYF. The variable domain in full, with the rest retrieved from reference TRBV13 and TRBJ2-7, is AAGVIQSPRHLIKEKRETATLKCYPIPRHDTVYWYQQGPGQDPQFLISFYEKMQSDKGSIPDRFSAQQFSDYHSELNMSSLELGDSALYFCASTVAGDYEQYFGPGTRLTVT.

The chain carries TRBV6-5 and TRBJ2-4; TRBD1 matches 9 bases. This CDR3 is 14 amino acids long. V shed 4 bases, J shed 5 bases, and the junction held 3 bases outside the gene matches. The germline gives CDR1 MNHEY, CDR2 SVGAGI. The CDR3: CASSSRQGENIQYF. The CDR3 coding sequence is TGTGCCAGCAGTTCAAGACAGGGGGAAAACATTCAGTACTTC.